This T cell receptor (beta chain) came from a study of T cell responses to AZD1222 COVID-19 vaccine. General study results and limits: Females made up more of the donors, who were largely white British, and clonal diversity may have come out too low. Nearly half of unique spike-specific TCRs reportedly avoided B.1.351 and B.1.1.7 mutated regions. Repertoire sampling was restricted to post-peak T cell response timepoints.

As for this clone: Its antigen is currently unknown.

Samples with a second dose at about 4 or about 12 weeks were pooled together. Germline lookup yields CDR1 MNHNY and CDR2 SVGAGI (reference sequence). Between the trimmed V and J ends, which lost 4 bases and 7 bases, there was a span of 17 bases. The CDR3 totals 16 residues. The method was immunoSEQ multiplex PCR; TCRdb's version includes in-frame clones alone and lacks a portion of them. Among roughly 100,000 clones listed, about 81% were seen once. The genes are TRBV6-6 and TRBJ1-6, with D tentatively TRBD1 (5 bases). This specimen was peripheral blood, taken 28 days after the second AZD1222 dose. The sequence came from an adult who received the AZD1222 COVID-19 vaccine. CDR3 amino acids: CASSFYRDGKNSPLHF. The CDR3 DNA reads as TGTGCCAGCAGTTTCTACCGGGACGGAAAAAATTCACCCCTCCACTTT.